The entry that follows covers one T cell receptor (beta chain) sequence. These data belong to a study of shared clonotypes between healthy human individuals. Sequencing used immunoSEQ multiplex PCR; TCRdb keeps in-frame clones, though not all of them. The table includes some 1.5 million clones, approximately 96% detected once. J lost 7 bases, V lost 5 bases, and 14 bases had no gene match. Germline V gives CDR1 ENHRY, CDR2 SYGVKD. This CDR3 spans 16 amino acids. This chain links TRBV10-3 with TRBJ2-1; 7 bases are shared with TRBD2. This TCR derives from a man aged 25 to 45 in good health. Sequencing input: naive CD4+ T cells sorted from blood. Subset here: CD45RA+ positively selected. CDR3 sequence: CAISLWGRGAINEQFF. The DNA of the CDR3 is TGTGCCATCAGTCTTTGGGGGAGGGGCGCGATAAATGAGCAGTTCTTC.